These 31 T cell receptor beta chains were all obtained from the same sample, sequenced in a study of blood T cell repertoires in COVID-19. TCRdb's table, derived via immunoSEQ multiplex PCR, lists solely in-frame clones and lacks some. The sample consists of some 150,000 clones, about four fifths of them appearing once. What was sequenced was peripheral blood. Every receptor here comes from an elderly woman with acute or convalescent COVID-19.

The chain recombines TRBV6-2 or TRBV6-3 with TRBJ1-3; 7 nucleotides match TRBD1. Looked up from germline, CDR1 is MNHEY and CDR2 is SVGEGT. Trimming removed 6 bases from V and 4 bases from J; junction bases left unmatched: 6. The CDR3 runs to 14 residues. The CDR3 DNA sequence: TGTGCCAGCAGGCCTACAGGGGCCGGAAACACCATATATTTT. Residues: CASRPTGAGNTIYF.

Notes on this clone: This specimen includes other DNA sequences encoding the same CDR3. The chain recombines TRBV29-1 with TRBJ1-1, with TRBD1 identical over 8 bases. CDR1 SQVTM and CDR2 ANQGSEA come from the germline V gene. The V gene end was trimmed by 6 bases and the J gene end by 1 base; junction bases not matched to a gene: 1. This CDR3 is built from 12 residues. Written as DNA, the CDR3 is TGCAGCGTCGACAGGGGGAACACTGAAGCTTTCTTT. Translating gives CSVDRGNTEAFF.

The CDR3 coding sequence is TGTGCCATCAGTGAGTCTAGGGGGACCCTGCGGGACACTGAAGCTTTCTTT. Translating gives CAISESRGTLRDTEAFF. This sequence joins TRBV10-3 and TRBJ1-1, with TRBD1 as a possible D gene (6 bases). This CDR3 spans 17 amino acids. Trimming cost V 0 bases and J 3 bases, with 17 bases left between them. The germline CDR1 and CDR2 sequences are ENHRY and SYGVKD.

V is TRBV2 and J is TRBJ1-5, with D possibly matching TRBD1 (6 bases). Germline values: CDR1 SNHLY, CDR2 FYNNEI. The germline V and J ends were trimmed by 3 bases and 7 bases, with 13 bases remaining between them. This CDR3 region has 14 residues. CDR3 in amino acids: CASSDRGRVQPQHF. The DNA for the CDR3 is TGTGCCAGCAGTGACAGGGGTAGGGTCCAGCCCCAGCATTTT. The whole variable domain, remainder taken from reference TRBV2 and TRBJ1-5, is EPEVTQTPSHQVTQMGQEVILRCVPISNHLYFYWYRQILGQKVEFLVSFYNNEISEKSEIFDDQFSVERPDGSNFTLKIRSTKLEDSAMYFCASSDRGRVQPQHFGDGTRLSIL.

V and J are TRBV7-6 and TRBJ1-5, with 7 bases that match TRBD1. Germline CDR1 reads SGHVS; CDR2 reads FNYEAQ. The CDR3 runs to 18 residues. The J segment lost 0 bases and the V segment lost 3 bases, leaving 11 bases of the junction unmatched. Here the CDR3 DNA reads TGTGCCAGCAGCTTGACAGGAGGAGGGGGCTATAGCAATCAGCCCCAGCATTTT. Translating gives CASSLTGGGGYSNQPQHF.

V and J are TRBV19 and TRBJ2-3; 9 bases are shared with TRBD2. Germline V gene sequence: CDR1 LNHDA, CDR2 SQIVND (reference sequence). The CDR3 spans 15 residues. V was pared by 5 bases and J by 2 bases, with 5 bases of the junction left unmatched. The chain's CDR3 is CASSRLAENTDTQYF. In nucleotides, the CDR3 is TGTGCCAGTAGTCGACTAGCGGAGAACACAGATACGCAGTATTTT.

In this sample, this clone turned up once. CDR3 in DNA: TGTGCCAGCAGTTTAAGGAGGGACGAGCAGTACTTC. This translates into CASSLRRDEQYF. V is TRBV12-3 or TRBV12-4 and J is TRBJ2-7; possible D gene TRBD2, 6 bases. The CDR3 totals 12 residues. Trimming took 2 bases from V and 5 from J, leaving 7 bases between them.

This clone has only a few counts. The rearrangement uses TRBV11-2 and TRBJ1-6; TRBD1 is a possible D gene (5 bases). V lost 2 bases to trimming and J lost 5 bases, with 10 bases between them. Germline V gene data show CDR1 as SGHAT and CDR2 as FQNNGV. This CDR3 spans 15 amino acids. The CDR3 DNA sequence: TGTGCCAGCAGCTTATACGGGGGGAATAATTCACCCCTCCACTTT. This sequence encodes CASSLYGGNNSPLHF.

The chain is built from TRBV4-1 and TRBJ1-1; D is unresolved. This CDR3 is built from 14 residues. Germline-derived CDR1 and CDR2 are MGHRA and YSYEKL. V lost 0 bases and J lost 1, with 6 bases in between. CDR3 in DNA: TGCGCCAGCAGCCAAGAGGGAGGGAACACTGAAGCTTTCTTT. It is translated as CASSQEGGNTEAFF.

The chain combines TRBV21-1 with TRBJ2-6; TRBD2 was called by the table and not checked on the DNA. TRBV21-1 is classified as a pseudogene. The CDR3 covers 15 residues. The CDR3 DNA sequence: TGTGCCAGCAGCTCTCGTTCCTCTGGGGCCAACGTCCTGACTTTC. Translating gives CASSSRSSGANVLTF.

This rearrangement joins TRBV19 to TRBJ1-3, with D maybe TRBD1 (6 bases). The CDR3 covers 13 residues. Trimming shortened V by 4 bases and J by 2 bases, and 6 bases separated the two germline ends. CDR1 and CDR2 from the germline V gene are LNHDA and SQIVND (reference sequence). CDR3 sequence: CASSNRAGNTIYF. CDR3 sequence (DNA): TGTGCCAGTAGTAACAGGGCTGGAAACACCATATATTTT.

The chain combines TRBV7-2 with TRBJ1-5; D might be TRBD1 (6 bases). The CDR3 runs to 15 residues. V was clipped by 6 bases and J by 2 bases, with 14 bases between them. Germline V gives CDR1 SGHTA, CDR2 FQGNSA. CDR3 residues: CASRLDRLGNQPQHF. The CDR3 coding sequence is TGTGCCAGCAGACTTGACAGGTTGGGCAATCAGCCCCAGCATTTT.

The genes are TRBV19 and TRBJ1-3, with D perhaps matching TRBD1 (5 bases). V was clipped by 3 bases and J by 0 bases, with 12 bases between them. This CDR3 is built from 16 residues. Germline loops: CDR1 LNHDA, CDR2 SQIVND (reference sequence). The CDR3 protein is CASSISRVTSGNTIYF. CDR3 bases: TGTGCCAGTAGTATCTCCAGGGTGACCTCTGGAAACACCATATATTTT.

CDR3: CASSRTEYTEAFF. The DNA of the CDR3 is TGTGCCAGCAGCCGAACTGAGTACACTGAAGCTTTCTTT. The V and J genes are TRBV12-3 or TRBV12-4 and TRBJ1-1, with no clear D. The CDR3 covers 13 residues. Trimming left V 6 bases short and J 3 bases short, with 11 bases between.

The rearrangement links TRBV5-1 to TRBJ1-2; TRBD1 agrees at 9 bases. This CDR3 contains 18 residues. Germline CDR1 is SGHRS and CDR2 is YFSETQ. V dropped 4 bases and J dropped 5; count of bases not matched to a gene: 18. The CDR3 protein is CASSPAGQGTGNPYGYTF. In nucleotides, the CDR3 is TGCGCCAGCAGCCCGGCGGGACAGGGAACCGGAAACCCTTATGGCTACACCTTC.

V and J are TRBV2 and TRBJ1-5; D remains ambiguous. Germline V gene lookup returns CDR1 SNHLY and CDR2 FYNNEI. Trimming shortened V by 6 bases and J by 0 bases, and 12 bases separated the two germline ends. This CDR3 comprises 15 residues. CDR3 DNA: TGTGCCAGCAGCCTTGAGGATTATAGCAATCAGCCCCAGCATTTT. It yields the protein CASSLEDYSNQPQHF.

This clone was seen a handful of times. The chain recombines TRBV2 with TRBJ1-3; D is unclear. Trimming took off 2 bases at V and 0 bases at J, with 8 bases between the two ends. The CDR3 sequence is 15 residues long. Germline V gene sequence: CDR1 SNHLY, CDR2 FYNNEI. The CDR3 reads CASSEQALSGNTIYF. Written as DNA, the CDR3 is TGTGCCAGCAGTGAACAGGCTCTCTCTGGAAACACCATATATTTT.

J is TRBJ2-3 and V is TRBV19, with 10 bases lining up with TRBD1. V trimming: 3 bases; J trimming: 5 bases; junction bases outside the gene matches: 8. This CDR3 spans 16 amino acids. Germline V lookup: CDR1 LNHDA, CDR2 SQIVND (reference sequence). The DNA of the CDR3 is TGTGCCAGTAGTATCAACCCGGGACAGGGGATAGATACGCAGTATTTT. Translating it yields CASSINPGQGIDTQYF.

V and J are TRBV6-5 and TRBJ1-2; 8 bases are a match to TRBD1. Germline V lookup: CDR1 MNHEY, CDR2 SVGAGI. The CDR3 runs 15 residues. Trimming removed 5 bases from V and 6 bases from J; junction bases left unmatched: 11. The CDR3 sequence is CASSRPGTGQNGYTF. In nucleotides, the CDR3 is TGTGCCAGCAGTCGTCCCGGGACAGGTCAGAATGGCTACACCTTC.

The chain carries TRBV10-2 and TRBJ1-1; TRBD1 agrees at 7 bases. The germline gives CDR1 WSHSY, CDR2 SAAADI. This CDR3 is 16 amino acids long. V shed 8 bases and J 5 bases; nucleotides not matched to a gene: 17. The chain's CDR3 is CASGETGAPLGTEAFF. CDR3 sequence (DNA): TGCGCCAGCGGGGAAACAGGGGCTCCTCTGGGGACTGAAGCTTTCTTT.

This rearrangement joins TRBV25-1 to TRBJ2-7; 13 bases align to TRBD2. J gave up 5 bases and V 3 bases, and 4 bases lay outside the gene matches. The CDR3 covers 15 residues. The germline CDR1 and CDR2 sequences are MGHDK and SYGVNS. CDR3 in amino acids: CASSETSGGPHEQYF. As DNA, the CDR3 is TGTGCCAGCAGTGAGACTAGCGGGGGGCCTCACGAGCAGTACTTC.

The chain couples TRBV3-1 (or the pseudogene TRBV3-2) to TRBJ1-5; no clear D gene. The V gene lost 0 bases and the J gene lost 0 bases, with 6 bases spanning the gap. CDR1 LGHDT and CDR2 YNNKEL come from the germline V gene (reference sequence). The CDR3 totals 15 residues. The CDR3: CASSQDRHSNQPQHF. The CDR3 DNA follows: TGTGCCAGCAGCCAAGACAGACATAGCAATCAGCCCCAGCATTTT.

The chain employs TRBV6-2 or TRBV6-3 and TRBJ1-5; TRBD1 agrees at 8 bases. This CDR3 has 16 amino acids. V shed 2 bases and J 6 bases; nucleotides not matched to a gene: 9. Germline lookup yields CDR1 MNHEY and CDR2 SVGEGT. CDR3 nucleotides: TGTGCCAGCAGTTACCCGACAGGGGCGACGTTTCAGCCCCAGCATTTT. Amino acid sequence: CASSYPTGATFQPQHF.

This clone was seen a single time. CDR3 bases: TGCGCCAGCAGCTTCACCCGGGGGGGCTACGAGCAGTACTTC. This gives the protein CASSFTRGGYEQYF. The rearrangement links TRBV5-1 to TRBJ2-7, with TRBD2 matching over 8 bases. The junction had 4 bases not matched to a gene; V was cut back by 2 bases and J by 3 bases. Germline V gives CDR1 SGHRS, CDR2 YFSETQ. The CDR3 runs to 14 residues.

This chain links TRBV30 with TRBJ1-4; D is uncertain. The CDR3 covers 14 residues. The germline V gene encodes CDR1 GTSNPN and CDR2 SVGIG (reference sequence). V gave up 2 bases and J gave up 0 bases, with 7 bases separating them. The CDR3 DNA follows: TGTGCCTGGAGTCTTAAAACAACTAATGAAAAACTGTTTTTT. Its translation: CAWSLKTTNEKLFF. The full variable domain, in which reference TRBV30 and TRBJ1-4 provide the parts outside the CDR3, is SQTIHQWPATLVQPVGSPLSLECTVEGTSNPNLYWYRQAAGRGLQLLFYSVGIGQISSEVPQNLSASRPQDRQFILSSKKLLLSDSGFYLCAWSLKTTNEKLFFGSGTQLSVL.

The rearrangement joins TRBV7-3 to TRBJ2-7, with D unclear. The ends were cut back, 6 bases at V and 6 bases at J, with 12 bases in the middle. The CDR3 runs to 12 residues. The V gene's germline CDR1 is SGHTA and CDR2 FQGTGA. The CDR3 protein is CASRSNGPEQYF. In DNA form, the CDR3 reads TGTGCCAGCAGGTCGAACGGTCCCGAGCAGTACTTC. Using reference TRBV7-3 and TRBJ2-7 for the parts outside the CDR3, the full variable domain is GAGVSQTPSNKVTEKGKYVELRCDPISGHTALYWYRQSLGQGPEFLIYFQGTGAADDSGLPNDRFFAVRPEGSVSTLKIQRTERGDSAVYLCASRSNGPEQYFGPGTRLTVT.

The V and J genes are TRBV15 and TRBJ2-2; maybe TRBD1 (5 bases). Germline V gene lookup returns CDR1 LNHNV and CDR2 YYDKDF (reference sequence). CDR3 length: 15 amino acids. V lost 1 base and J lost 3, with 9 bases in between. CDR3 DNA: TGTGCCACCAGCAGAGTCCCAGGGCACACCGGGGAGCTGTTTTTT. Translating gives CATSRVPGHTGELFF.

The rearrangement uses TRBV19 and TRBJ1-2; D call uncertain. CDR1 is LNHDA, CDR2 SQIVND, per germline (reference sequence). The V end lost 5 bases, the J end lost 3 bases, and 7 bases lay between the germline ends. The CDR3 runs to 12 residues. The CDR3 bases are TGTGCCAGTAGTGTCGGGTACTATGGCTACACCTTC. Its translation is CASSVGYYGYTF.

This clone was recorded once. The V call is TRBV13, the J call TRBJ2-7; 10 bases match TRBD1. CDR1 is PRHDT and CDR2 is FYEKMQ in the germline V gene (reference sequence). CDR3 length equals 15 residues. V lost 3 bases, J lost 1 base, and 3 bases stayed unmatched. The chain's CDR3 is CASSFGTGVSYEQYF. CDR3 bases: TGTGCCAGCAGCTTCGGGACAGGGGTTTCCTACGAGCAGTACTTC.

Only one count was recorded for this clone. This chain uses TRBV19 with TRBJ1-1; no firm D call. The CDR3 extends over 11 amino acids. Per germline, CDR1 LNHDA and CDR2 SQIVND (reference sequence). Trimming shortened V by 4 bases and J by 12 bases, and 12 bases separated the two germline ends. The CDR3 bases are TGTGCCAGTAGTACCGGAGGTCCACCTTTCTTT. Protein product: CASSTGGPPFF.

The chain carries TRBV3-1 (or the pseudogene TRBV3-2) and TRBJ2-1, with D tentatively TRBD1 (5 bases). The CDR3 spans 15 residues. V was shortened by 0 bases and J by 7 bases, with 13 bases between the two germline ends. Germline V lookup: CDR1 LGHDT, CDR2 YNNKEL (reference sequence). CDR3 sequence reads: CASSQEGRAKNEQFF. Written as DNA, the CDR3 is TGTGCCAGCAGCCAAGAGGGCAGGGCGAAAAATGAGCAGTTCTTC.